This T cell receptor beta chain was obtained from a study of early T cells in non-severe SARS-CoV-2 infection. The TCR library protocol was used to attach unique molecular identifiers. These identifiers were attached to individual cDNA molecules. TCRdb processed the 5' RACE reads anew with MiXCR; each CDR3 protein has one entry. Here the sample spans about 71,000 distinct CDR3 sequences, around 15% being singletons. Concerning this clonotype: Its matching antigen is unknown.

The junction had 4 bases not matched to a gene; V was cut back by 5 bases and J by 9 bases. CDR1 is SEHNR and CDR2 is FQNEAQ in the germline V gene (reference sequence). This CDR3 comprises 12 residues. Study conclusions and caveats: Missing private and CD4 specificities, VDJdb matching favored anti-spike CD8 responses.

This rearrangement joins TRBV7-9 to TRBJ2-3; 8 nucleotides match TRBD2. This receptor was taken from an adult who was a healthcare worker with PCR-confirmed SARS-CoV-2 infection or an uninfected control (not recorded which). Material for sequencing was whole blood. The CDR3 bases are TGTGCCAGCAGCAAGACTAGCGAGACGCAGTATTTT. It is translated as CASSKTSETQYF.